This TCR beta chain was documented in a study of a mutant IDH1 vaccine in newly diagnosed glioma (dated by TCRdb to about 2021). With respect to the entire study: Vaccination began 4-6 weeks after radiotherapy alone, or alongside temozolomide cycles in the chemotherapy-containing groups. Of the approximately 30 treated patients, approximately 62% were male and about 40% were female, and the mean age was roughly 38 years. Prior to enrollment, patients had been given standard therapy consisting of radiotherapy alone, temozolomide alone, or radiochemotherapy with temozolomide, with the combination given to most patients. The week-35 safety follow-up was designated visit V12, and the week-47 end of study was designated visit V13. Peripheral blood samples were drawn at six visits, namely V03 (baseline), V05, V07, V10, V12 and V13. For exploratory analyses, longitudinal TCRB deep sequencing was carried out in under 30 treated patients wherever samples were available. Overall study outcomes, separate from this receptor: Immune responses induced by the vaccine were seen in approximately 93% of patients across multiple MHC alleles. PBMC samples for TCRB deep sequencing were selected based on availability. The authors noted that analyses of patient blood samples could not be reproduced because of sample limitations. Changes in the top peripheral T cell clonotypes picked up by TCRB sequencing did not appear to be linked to pseudoprogression.

About this clone: The antigen this receptor binds is unknown. No base-level quality is on record; no much larger clone is a single base apart.

Library preparation used the immunoSEQ multiplex PCR assay. Rearranged TCR beta chain sequences were amplified using the hsTCRB Kit according to the manufacturer's protocol. Sequencing of TCRB libraries was carried out on an Illumina MiSeq. The original pipeline was this. The kit vendor's proprietary platform handled demultiplexing, trimming and gene mapping. TCRdb took this table from immuneACCESS and kept in-frame rearrangements with V and J called. Such tables lack part of the clones; where checked against another copy, unresolved V genes explain under half of the gap, and the rest is unexplained. For V, J and clone size, that table is used; D and trimming come from the DNA. Here the sample has roughly 30,000 clones; roughly 84% occur a single time. The ten most abundant clones make up less than 30% of the sample. Interpreted using the paper, the time point label stands for: week 47, end of study. A 20-mer mutant IDH1 peptide at 300 micrograms in Montanide made up each vaccine dose, which was injected subcutaneously together with topical imiquimod. Across visits V03 through V10, patients got a total of eight vaccinations, given in weeks 1, 3, 5, 7, 11, 15, 19 and 23. All donors had newly diagnosed IDH1-mutant astrocytomas of WHO grade 3 or 4 that showed loss of nuclear ATRX. The samples were drawn from NOA16, a multicentre, single-arm, open-label phase I trial in Germany that tested a mutant IDH1 peptide vaccine in humans for the first time. Genomic DNA for TCRB sequencing was extracted from EDTA blood using the DNeasy Blood and Tissue Kit.

Taken from the germline V gene, the CDR1 and CDR2 loops are MDHEN and SYDVKM. Counted from cysteine to phenylalanine, this CDR3 has 12 amino acids. The entry retains the CDR3 DNA only, 36 bases that are in frame from base 1. V loses 3 bases, J loses 8 bases, and the germline ends lie 11 bases apart. The source material was PBMCs, sampled from a glioma patient whose treatment included an IDH1 peptide vaccine. This sequence was found in a man aged 30-40 years with glioma. The receptor chain draws on TRBV28 and TRBJ2-7; the D gene assignment is ambiguous. CDR3 sequence: CASSFPRGKQYF. The nucleotide sequence is TGTGCCAGCAGTTTCCCTCGTGGGAAGCAGTACTTC.